This T cell receptor (beta chain) was recovered during a study of shared clonotypes between healthy human individuals (dated by TCRdb to the early 2020s). With regard to the full study: The cohort included three men and two women between 18 and 49 years of age. For each donor, three plates each were used for CD4 naive and CD4 memory, two plates were used for CD8 naive, and one plate was used for CD8 memory. To estimate repertoire size and how much clonotype sharing occurs between individuals, the study deeply sequenced the blood TCR repertoires of five healthy adults. To increase sequencing depth and limit assay-specific biases, TCR repertoire library preparation and sequencing were carried out by different laboratories using diverse techniques. Leukapheresis yielded between about 0.94 and 9 billion PBMCs per donor. General conclusions and limits of the study: When a few donors were compared, the shared fraction of clonotypes was around 5% for naive CD4, approximately 3.5% for naive CD8, more than 2% for memory CD4, and roughly 0.43% for memory CD8. Larger estimated clonotype richness was generally found for naive subsets than for memory subsets. Compared with non-shared clonotypes, the clonotypes found in all four sorted-subset donors had higher generation probabilities. Based on pairwise subsampling, the degree of clonotype sharing among donors was expected to be affected by sequencing depth. Because the study included only a small number of donors, the genetic and exposure-history diversity represented was limited. Sampling was limited to blood, and TCR repertoires in tissue likely differ from TCR repertoires in blood. Even with the large sequencing depth, rarefaction of the sorted-subset datasets indicated that sequencing was incomplete.

Using the deep immunoSEQ assay, TCR CDR3 regions were amplified from genomic DNA by multiplex PCR. Extracted genomic DNA from each cell subset was spread evenly across all wells of several immunoSEQ 96-well plates, with each plate serving as a replicate. For sorted subsets, 150 to 250 ng of genomic DNA, equivalent to around 31,000 T cell genomes, went into each replicate PCR. Purified libraries were measured with a Qubit 3.0 fluorometer, size-checked on a Bioanalyzer 2100, and measured again with the KAPA Library Quantification kit. Every immunoSEQ 96-well plate was sequenced on a dedicated single-read 150-cycle Illumina NextSeq 550 flow cell. The study's own analysis went as follows. Because the immunoSEQ output held only junctional sequences and lacked quality scores, the filtering could not match the filtering applied to full-length reads. Sequences were annotated with PyIR, a Python wrapper for IgBLAST v1.9, and V/J genes and CDR3 were assigned using IMGT germline references. Reads were removed for weak V/J assignments (E-value above 1e-6), missing CDR3, stop codons, out-of-frame junctions, or ambiguous translated residues. V3J clonotypes were defined as sequences sharing the same inferred V gene, J gene, and CDR3 amino acid sequence. Percentage overlap between repertoires was computed as shared unique clonotypes divided by the size of the smaller repertoire. Repertoire richness was assessed with RTK rarefaction, the Chao1 estimator, and Recon v2.1 estimates of unobserved clonotypes. For all TCRbeta clonotypes obtained by the gDNA method from a few donors, generation probabilities were computed with OLGA. Not all clones reach the TCRdb copy of this immuneACCESS table, which keeps in-frame sequences only. Checked studies attribute under half of the gap to unresolved V genes and leave the rest unexplained. V and J calls and clone size are copied from that table; D and trimming were computed from the DNA. Present in this sample are about 670,000 clones, 72% of which were seen just once. Roughly 1.8% of the sample belongs to the ten largest clones.

Donors were healthy HIV-negative adults with no recently reported acute infections or vaccinations. Every donor was a Caucasian adult living in Nashville, Tennessee, USA. CD4+ T cells were enriched through magnetic negative selection, after which naive cells were positively selected on CD45RA and the remaining negative fraction served as the memory subset. After blood collection by leukapheresis, PBMCs were isolated using Ficoll-Histopaque density gradient centrifugation and then cryopreserved in the vapor phase of liquid nitrogen. Analytical flow cytometry was used to check the purity and quantity of each magnetically sorted T cell population. Each sorted fraction had its genomic DNA isolated and then quantified by UV absorbance on a Nanodrop 2000c. This clone was found once. The antigen it recognizes is unknown. No much larger clonotype is one base removed from it; base qualities were not supplied.

CDR1 and CDR2 (SGHTA, FQGNSA) derive from the germline V gene. The CDR3, from cysteine to phenylalanine, totals 15 residues. Only the CDR3 portion is preserved as DNA: 45 bases, with reading frame beginning at the first base. The germline V end is reduced by 5 bases and the J end by 3 bases; junction bases left unmatched: 3. This receptor was taken from a woman in her thirties in good health. Source material: memory CD4+ T cells sorted from blood. The cell subset or site label corresponds to: CD45RA-negative fraction. The chain joins TRBV7-2 to TRBJ2-1; 11 junctional bases match TRBD2. This receptor carries the CDR3 CASSPGTSGYNEQFF. The DNA sequence reads TGTGCCAGCAGCCCCGGGACTAGCGGCTACAATGAGCAGTTCTTC.